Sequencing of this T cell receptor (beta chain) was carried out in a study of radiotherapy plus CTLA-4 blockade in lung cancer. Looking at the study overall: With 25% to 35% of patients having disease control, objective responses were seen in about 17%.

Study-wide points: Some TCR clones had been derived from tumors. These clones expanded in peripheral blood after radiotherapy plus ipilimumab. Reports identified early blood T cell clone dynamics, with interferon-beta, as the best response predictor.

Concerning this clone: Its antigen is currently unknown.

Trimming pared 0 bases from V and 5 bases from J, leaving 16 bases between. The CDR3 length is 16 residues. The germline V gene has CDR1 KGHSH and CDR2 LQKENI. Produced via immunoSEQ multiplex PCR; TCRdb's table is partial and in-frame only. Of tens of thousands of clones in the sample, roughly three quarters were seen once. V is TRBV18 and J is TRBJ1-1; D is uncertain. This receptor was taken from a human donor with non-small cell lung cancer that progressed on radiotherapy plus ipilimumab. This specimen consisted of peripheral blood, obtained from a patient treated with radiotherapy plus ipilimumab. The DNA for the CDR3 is TGTGCCAGCTCACCACCGTCCCAGCCCCACGGGACTGAAGCTTTCTTT. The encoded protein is CASSPPSQPHGTEAFF.